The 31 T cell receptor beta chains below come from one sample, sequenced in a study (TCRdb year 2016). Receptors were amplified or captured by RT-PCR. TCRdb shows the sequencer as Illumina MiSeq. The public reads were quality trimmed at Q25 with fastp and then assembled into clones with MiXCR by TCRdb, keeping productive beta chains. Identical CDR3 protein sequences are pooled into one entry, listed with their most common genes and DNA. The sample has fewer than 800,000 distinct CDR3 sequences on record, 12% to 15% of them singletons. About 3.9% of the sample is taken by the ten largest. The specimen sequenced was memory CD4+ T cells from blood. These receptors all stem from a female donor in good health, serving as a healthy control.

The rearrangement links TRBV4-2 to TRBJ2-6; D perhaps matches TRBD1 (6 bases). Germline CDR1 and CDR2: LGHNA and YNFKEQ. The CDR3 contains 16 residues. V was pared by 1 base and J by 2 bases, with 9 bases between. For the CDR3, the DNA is TGTGCCAGCAGCCAAGCACCAGGGGCTGGGGCCAACGTCCTGACTTTC. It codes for CASSQAPGAGANVLTF.

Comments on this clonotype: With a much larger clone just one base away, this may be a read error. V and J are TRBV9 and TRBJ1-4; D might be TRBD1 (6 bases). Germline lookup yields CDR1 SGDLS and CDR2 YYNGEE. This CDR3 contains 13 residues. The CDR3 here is CTSSAGTREKLFF. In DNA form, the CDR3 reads TGTACCAGCAGCGCCGGGACACGGGAAAAACTGTTTTTT.

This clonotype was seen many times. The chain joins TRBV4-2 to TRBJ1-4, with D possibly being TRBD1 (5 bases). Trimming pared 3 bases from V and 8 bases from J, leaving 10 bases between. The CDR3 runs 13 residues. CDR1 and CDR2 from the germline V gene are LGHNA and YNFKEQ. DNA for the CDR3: TGTGCCAGCAGCCAGCAGGGAGGAGAAAAACTGTTTTTT. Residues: CASSQQGGEKLFF.

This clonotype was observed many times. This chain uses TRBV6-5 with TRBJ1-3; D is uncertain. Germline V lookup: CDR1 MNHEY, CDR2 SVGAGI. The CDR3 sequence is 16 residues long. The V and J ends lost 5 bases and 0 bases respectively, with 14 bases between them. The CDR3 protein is CASSLRGSPSGNTIYF. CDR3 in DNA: TGTGCCAGCAGTCTCCGGGGATCCCCCTCTGGAAACACCATATATTTT.

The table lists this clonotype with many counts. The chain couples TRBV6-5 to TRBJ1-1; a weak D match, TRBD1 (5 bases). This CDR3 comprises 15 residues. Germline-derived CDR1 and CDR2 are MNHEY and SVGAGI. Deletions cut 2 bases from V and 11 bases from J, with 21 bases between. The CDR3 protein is CASSYGMGSGGKAFF. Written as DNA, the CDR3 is TGTGCCAGCAGTTACGGCATGGGGTCGGGGGGGAAGGCTTTCTTT.

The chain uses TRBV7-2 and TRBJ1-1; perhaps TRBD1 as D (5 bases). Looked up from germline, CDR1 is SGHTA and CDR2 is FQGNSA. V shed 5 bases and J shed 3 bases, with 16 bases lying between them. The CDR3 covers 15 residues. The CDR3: CASSAQGWRDTEAFF. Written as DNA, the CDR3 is TGTGCCAGCAGCGCCCAGGGTTGGAGAGACACTGAAGCTTTCTTT.

DNA of the CDR3: TGCGCCAGCAGCACGCTAGCGGGAAAATACAATGAGCAGTTCTTC. Protein: CASSTLAGKYNEQFF. The J gene is TRBJ2-1, the V gene TRBV5-1; 9 bases map to TRBD2. CDR1 and CDR2 from the germline V gene are SGHRS and YFSETQ. The CDR3 is made up of 15 amino acids. Trimming at V came to 4 bases and at J to 4 bases, leaving 6 bases not matched to a gene.

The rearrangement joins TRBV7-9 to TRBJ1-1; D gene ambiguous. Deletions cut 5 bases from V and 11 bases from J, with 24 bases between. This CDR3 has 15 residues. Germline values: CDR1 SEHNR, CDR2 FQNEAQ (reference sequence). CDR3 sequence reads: CASSPNHGVMTGAFF. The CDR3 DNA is TGTGCCAGCAGCCCAAATCATGGGGTAATGACTGGGGCTTTCTTT.

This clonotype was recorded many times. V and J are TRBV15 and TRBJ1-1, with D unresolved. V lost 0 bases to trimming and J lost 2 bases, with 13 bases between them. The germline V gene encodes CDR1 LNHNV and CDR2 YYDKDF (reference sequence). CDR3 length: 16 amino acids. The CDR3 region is CATSRDFAGINTEAFF. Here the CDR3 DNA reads TGTGCCACCAGCAGAGATTTTGCAGGCATTAACACTGAAGCTTTCTTT. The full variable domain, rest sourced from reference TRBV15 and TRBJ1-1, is DAMVIQNPRYQVTQFGKPVTLSCSQTLNHNVMYWYQQKSSQAPKLLFHYYDKDFNNEADTPDNFQSRRPNTSFCFLDIRSPGLGDTAMYLCATSRDFAGINTEAFFGQGTRLTVV.

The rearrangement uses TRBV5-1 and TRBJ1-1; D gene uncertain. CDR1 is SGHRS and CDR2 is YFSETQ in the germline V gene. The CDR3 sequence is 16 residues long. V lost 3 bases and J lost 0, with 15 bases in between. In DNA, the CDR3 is TGCGCCAGCAGCTCCCCCGCCAGACACCTGAACACTGAAGCTTTCTTT. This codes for CASSSPARHLNTEAFF.

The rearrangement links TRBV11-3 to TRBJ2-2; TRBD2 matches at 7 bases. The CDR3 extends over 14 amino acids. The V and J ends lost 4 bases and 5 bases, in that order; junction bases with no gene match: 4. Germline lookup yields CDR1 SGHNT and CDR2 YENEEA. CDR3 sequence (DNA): TGTGCCAGCAGCTATGCGGGAGAGACCGGGGAGCTGTTTTTT. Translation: CASSYAGETGELFF. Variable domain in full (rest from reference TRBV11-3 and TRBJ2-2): EAGVVQSPRYKIIEKKQPVAFWCNPISGHNTLYWYLQNLGQGPELLIRYENEEAVDDSQLPKDRFSAERLKGVDSTLKIQPAELGDSAVYLCASSYAGETGELFFGEGSRLTVL.

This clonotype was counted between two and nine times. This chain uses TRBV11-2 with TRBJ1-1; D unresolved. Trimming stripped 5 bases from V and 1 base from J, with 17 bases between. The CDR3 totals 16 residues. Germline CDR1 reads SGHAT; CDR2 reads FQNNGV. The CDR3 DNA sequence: TGTGCCAGCAGCACCCTCAGGCCAAGCCAGAACACTGAAGCTTTCTTT. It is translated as CASSTLRPSQNTEAFF. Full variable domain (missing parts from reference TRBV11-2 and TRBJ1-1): EAGVAQSPRYKIIEKRQSVAFWCNPISGHATLYWYQQILGQGPKLLIQFQNNGVVDDSQLPKDRFSAERLKGVDSTLKIQPAKLEDSAVYLCASSTLRPSQNTEAFFGQGTRLTVV.

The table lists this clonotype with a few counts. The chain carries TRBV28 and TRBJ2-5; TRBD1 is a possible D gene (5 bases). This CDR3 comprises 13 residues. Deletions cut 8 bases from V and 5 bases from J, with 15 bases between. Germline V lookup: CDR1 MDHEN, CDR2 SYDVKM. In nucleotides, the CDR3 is TGTGCCAGCCTAAAACAGGCTGCGGAGACCCAGTACTTC. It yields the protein CASLKQAAETQYF.

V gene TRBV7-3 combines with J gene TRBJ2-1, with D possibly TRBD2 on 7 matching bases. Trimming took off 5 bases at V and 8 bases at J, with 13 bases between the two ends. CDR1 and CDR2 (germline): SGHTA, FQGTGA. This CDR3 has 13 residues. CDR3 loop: CASSRSGGDEQFF. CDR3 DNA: TGTGCCAGCAGCCGATCGGGGGGCGATGAGCAGTTCTTC. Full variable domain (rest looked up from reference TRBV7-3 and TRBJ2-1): GAGVSQTPSNKVTEKGKYVELRCDPISGHTALYWYRQSLGQGPEFLIYFQGTGAADDSGLPNDRFFAVRPEGSVSTLKIQRTERGDSAVYLCASSRSGGDEQFFGPGTRLTVL.

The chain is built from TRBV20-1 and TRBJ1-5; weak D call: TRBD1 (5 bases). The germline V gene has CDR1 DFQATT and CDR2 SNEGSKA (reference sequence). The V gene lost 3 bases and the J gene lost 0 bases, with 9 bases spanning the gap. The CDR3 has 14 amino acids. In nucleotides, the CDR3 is TGCAGTGCTAGTCCCAGGGATAGCAATCAGCCCCAGCATTTT. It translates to CSASPRDSNQPQHF.

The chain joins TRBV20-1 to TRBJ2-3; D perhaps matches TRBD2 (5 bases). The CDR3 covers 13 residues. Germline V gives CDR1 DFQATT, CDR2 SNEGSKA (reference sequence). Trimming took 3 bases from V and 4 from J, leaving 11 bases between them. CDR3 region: CSARGGFSDTQYF. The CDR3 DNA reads TGCAGTGCTAGGGGCGGGTTCTCAGATACGCAGTATTTT.

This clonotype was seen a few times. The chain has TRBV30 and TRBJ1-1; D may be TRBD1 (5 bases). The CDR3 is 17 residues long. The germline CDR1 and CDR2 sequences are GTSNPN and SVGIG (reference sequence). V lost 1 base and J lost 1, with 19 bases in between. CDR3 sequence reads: CAWSGTLPGRRNTEAFF. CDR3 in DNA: TGTGCCTGGAGTGGAACCCTACCGGGACGGAGGAACACTGAAGCTTTCTTT.

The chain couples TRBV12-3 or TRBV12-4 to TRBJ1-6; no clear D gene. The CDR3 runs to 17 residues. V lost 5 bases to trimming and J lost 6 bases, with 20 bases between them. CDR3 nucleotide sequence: TGTGCCAGCAGTCCCCGCCGACGAGATGCATCTAATTCACCCCTCCACTTT. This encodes CASSPRRRDASNSPLHF.

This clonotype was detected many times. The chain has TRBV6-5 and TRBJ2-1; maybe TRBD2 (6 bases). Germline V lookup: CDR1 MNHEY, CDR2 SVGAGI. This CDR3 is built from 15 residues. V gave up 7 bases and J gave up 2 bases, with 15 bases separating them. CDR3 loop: CASTPRGGPYNEQFF. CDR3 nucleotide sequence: TGTGCCAGCACCCCCCGGGGAGGACCCTACAATGAGCAGTTCTTC.

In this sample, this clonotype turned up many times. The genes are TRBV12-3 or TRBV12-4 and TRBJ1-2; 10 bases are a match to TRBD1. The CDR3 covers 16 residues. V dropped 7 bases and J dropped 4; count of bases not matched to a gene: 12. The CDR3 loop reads CASTSGTGVSGYGYTF. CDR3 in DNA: TGTGCCAGCACCTCCGGGACAGGGGTATCGGGCTATGGCTACACCTTC.

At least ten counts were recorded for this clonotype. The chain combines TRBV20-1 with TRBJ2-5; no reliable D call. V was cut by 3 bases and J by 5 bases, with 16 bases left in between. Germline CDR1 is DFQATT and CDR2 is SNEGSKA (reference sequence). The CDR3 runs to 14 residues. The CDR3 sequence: CSASPWQVGETQYF. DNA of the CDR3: TGCAGTGCTAGCCCTTGGCAGGTTGGGGAGACCCAGTACTTC.

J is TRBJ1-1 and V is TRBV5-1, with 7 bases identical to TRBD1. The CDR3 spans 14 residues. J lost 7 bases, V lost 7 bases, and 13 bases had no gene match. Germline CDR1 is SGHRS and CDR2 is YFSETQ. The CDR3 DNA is TGCGCCAGCGGAAGGGGGGCCGGACAGGTTGAAGCTTTCTTT. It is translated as CASGRGAGQVEAFF. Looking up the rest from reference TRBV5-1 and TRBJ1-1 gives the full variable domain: KAGVTQTPRYLIKTRGQQVTLSCSPISGHRSVSWYQQTPGQGLQFLFEYFSETQRNKGNFPGRFSGRQFSNSRSEMNVSTLELGDSALYLCASGRGAGQVEAFFGQGTRLTVV.

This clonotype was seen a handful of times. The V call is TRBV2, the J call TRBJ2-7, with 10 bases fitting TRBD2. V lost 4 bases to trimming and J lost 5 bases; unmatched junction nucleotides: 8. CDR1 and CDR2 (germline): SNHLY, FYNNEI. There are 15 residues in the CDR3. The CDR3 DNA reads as TGTGCCAGCAGTGCTTCTAGCGGGAGCTTCGACGAGCAGTACTTC. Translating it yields CASSASSGSFDEQYF.

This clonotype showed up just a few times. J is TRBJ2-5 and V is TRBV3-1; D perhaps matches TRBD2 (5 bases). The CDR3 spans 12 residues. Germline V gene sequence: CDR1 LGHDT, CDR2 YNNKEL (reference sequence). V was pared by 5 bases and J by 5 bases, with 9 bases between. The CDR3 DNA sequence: TGTGCCAGCAGCTCACTAGGGGAGACCCAGTACTTC. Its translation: CASSSLGETQYF.

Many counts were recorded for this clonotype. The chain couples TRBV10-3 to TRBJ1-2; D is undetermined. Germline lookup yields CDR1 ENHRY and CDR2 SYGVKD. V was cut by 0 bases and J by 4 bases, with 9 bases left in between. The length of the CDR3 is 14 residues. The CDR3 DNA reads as TGTGCCATCAGTGAGTCGGCTATGTCCTATGGCTACACCTTC. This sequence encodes CAISESAMSYGYTF.

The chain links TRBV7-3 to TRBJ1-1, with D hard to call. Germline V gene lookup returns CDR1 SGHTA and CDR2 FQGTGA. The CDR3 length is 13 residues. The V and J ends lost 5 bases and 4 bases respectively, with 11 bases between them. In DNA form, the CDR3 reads TGTGCCAGCAGCGCGCAAGGTCTCACTGAAGCTTTCTTT. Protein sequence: CASSAQGLTEAFF.

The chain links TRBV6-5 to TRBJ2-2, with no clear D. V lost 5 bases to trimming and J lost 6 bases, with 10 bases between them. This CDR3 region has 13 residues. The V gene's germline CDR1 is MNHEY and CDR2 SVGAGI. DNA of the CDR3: TGTGCCAGCAGTAACAGTTGGGCCGGGGAGCTGTTTTTT. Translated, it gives CASSNSWAGELFF.

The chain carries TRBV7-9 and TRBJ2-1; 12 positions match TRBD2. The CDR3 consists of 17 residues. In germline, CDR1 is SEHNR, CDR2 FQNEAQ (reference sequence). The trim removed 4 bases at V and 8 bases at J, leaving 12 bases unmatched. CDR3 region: CASSSAPSSGRDDEQFF. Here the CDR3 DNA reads TGTGCCAGCAGCTCCGCACCTTCTAGCGGGAGGGATGATGAGCAGTTCTTC.

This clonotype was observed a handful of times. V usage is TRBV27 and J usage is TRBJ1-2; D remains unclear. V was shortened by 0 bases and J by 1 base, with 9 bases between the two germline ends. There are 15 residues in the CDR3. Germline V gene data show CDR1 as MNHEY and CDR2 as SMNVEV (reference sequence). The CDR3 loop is CASSLSLSNNYGYTF. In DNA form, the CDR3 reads TGTGCCAGCAGTTTATCCCTTAGCAATAACTATGGCTACACCTTC.

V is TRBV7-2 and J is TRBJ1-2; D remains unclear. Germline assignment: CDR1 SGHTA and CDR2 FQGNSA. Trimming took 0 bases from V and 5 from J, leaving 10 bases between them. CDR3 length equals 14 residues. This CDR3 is CASSLAQLDYGYTF. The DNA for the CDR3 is TGTGCCAGCAGCTTAGCGCAGCTGGATTATGGCTACACCTTC.

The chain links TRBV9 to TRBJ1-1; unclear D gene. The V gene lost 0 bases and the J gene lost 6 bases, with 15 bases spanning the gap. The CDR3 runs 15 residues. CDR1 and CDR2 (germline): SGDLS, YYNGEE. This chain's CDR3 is CASSVVDEGRSEAFF. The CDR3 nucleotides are TGTGCCAGCAGCGTAGTGGATGAAGGGAGGTCTGAAGCTTTCTTT.